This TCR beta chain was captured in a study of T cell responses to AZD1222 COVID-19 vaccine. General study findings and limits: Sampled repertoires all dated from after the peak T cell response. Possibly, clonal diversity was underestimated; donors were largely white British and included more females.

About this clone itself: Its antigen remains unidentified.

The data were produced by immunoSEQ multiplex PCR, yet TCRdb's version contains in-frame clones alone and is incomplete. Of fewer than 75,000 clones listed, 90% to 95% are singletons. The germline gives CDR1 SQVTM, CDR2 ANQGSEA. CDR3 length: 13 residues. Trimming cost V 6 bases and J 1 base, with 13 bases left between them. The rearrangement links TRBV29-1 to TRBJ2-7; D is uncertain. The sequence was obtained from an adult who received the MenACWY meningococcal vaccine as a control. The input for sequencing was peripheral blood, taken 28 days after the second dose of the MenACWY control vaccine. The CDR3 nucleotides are TGCAGCGTCGTGACGGGCCGTTCCTACGAGCAGTACTTC. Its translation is CSVVTGRSYEQYF.